The rows below give T cell receptor beta chains drawn from one sample of a study of OX40 agonist ivuxolimab in advanced cancers. The method was immunoSEQ multiplex PCR; TCRdb's version includes in-frame clones alone and lacks a portion of them. The profile covers about 81,000 clones, with approximately 94% appearing a single time and more than 13% taken by the ten largest. Sequences were derived from CD4+ or CD8+ T cells sorted from blood, sampled in a trial of the OX40 agonist ivuxolimab. These receptors were collected from an adult with an advanced solid tumor such as melanoma, head and neck, liver or kidney cancer. Both conserved end residues are part of each CDR3. The order of the fields is D gene, V gene, clone size, J gene, CDR3 DNA, CDR3 protein. D genes are given only for firm matches. Size is omitted from some rows. Given values are once, few, many or a class for expanded clones.

TRBD2	TRBV9	.	TRBJ2-1	TGTGCCAGCAGCGTAGTGCCGCTCGGACTAGCGGGACGCGATGAGCAGTTCTTC	CASSVVPLGLAGRDEQFF
.	TRBV4-2	.	TRBJ1-1	TGTGCCAGCAGCCAAGAGGGTTTGGAGGGGAACACTGAAGCTTTCTTT	CASSQEGLEGNTEAFF
TRBD1	TRBV27	.	TRBJ2-5	TGTGCCAGCAGCGACAGGGGCGGGGAGACCCAGTACTTC	CASSDRGGETQYF
.	TRBV6-5	.	TRBJ2-7	TGTGCCAGCACCTCCGGGCTGGGGTACTACGAGCAGTACTTC	CASTSGLGYYEQYF
.	TRBV5-1	.	TRBJ1-3	TGCGCCAGCAGAAATGAACAGAGCTCTGGAAACACCATATATTTT	CASRNEQSSGNTIYF
TRBD2	TRBV28	.	TRBJ2-1	TGTGCCAGCAGCGATCCCGGGACTAGAGCCGATGAGCAGTTCTTC	CASSDPGTRADEQFF
TRBD1	TRBV19	.	TRBJ2-7	TGTGCCAGTAGTATAAAGGGGACAGGGGGCAATTACGAGCAGTACTTC	CASSIKGTGGNYEQYF
TRBD1	TRBV13	.	TRBJ2-7	TGTGCCAGCAGCTTAGGCCTCGGACAGGGCGAGAACGAGCAGTACTTC	CASSLGLGQGENEQYF
TRBD2	TRBV9	.	TRBJ2-1	TGTGCCAGCAGCGCACTAGCGCGAACTTCCTACAATGAGCAGTTCTTC	CASSALARTSYNEQFF
.	TRBV7-2	.	TRBJ2-7	TGTGCCAGCAGCTCCCTCTTAATACACCCCTACGAGCAGTACTTC	CASSSLLIHPYEQYF
.	TRBV6-6	.	TRBJ2-3	TGTGCCAGCAGTTATTGGGCGGACTCAAGCACAGATACGCAGTATTTT	CASSYWADSSTDTQYF
.	TRBV4-1	once	TRBJ2-7	TGCGCCAGCAGCCAAGCACCCGGGGCCAACTACGAGCAGTACTTC	CASSQAPGANYEQYF
.	TRBV9	.	TRBJ2-7	TGTGCCAGCAGCTTAGGGTCGACCATCTACGAGCAGTACTTC	CASSLGSTIYEQYF
.	TRBV18	.	TRBJ2-7	TGTGCCAGCTCACAGGCGACTACTTCCTACGAGCAGTACTTC	CASSQATTSYEQYF
.	TRBV7-2	.	TRBJ2-7	TGTGCCAGCAGCCTCCTGGGCTCCTACGAGCAGTACTTC	CASSLLGSYEQYF
.	TRBV25-1	.	TRBJ1-2	TGTGCCAGCAGTTTCCAGGGAGATGGCTACACCTTC	CASSFQGDGYTF
TRBD2	TRBV7-6	.	TRBJ2-1	TGTGCCAGCAGCTTAGGAGGTAGGCTAGCGGGCCCCTCCTACAATGAGCAGTTCTTC	CASSLGGRLAGPSYNEQFF
.	TRBV5-4	.	TRBJ2-7	TGTGCCAGCGGCGAGGGATACGAGCAGTACTTC	CASGEGYEQYF
TRBD1	TRBV5-1	.	TRBJ2-7	TGCGCCAGCAGCTTCACCCAGGGGGACGAGCAGTACTTC	CASSFTQGDEQYF
.	TRBV6-5	.	TRBJ1-1	TGTGCCAGCAGTGTCACAGGGTTGGACACTGAAGCTTTCTTT	CASSVTGLDTEAFF
TRBD2	TRBV6-1	.	TRBJ2-1	TGTGCCGCCTCGGGACTAGCGGGAGTTAGTGAGCAGTTCTTC	CAASGLAGVSEQFF
TRBD1	TRBV4-3	.	TRBJ2-1	TGCGCCAGCAGCCAAGAAGGGGGCCTCCGCAATGAGCAGTTCTTC	CASSQEGGLRNEQFF
TRBD1	TRBV15	.	TRBJ1-2	TGTGCCACCAAGGGAGGACAGGGGGTATCGAACTATGGCTACACCTTC	CATKGGQGVSNYGYTF
.	TRBV5-6	.	TRBJ2-3	TGTGCCAGCAGCTTGGTGTGGAGTATAGCGGATACGCAGTATTTT	CASSLVWSIADTQYF
.	TRBV5-4	.	TRBJ2-1	TGTGCCAGCAGCTTCAGGGGTAGTAATGAGCAGTTCTTC	CASSFRGSNEQFF
.	TRBV27	.	TRBJ1-1	TGTGCCAGCAGTTTATCGGGTAGGGGTGAAGCTTTCTTT	CASSLSGRGEAFF
.	TRBV10-1	.	TRBJ2-7	TGCGCCAGCAGTCACGATCGTGGGGACTCAAAAGGTAGTATAGCCTACGAGCAGTACTTC	CASSHDRGDSKGSIAYEQYF
TRBD2	TRBV7-9	.	TRBJ2-7	TGTGCCAGCAGCGGTGGGACTAGCGGGACCTACGAGCAGTACTTC	CASSGGTSGTYEQYF
.	TRBV9	.	TRBJ2-4	TGTGCCAGCAGCCCCGGAGCCGACAGCTTATACAAAAACATTCAGTACTTC	CASSPGADSLYKNIQYF